This T cell receptor beta chain originates from a study of control samples from healthy donors and cancer patients. Clones were sequenced by immunoSEQ multiplex PCR, and TCRdb holds only the in-frame ones, with some missing. This table has under 130,000 clones, approximately 90% appearing once. A single count supports this clone. V gave up 0 bases and J gave up 4 bases, with 16 bases separating them. The CDR3 is made up of 16 amino acids. In germline, CDR1 is SGHRS, CDR2 YFSETQ. This chain uses TRBV5-1 with TRBJ1-1, with unresolved D. The receptor was isolated from a man between 60 and 70 years old with lung cancer. Source material: PBMCs. CDR3 in DNA: TGCGCCAGCAGCTTGGGGACCCGAACCCTGCCCACTGAAGCTTTCTTT. Translating it yields CASSLGTRTLPTEAFF. The full variable domain, with the rest looked up from reference TRBV5-1 and TRBJ1-1, is KAGVTQTPRYLIKTRGQQVTLSCSPISGHRSVSWYQQTPGQGLQFLFEYFSETQRNKGNFPGRFSGRQFSNSRSEMNVSTLELGDSALYLCASSLGTRTLPTEAFFGQGTRLTVV.